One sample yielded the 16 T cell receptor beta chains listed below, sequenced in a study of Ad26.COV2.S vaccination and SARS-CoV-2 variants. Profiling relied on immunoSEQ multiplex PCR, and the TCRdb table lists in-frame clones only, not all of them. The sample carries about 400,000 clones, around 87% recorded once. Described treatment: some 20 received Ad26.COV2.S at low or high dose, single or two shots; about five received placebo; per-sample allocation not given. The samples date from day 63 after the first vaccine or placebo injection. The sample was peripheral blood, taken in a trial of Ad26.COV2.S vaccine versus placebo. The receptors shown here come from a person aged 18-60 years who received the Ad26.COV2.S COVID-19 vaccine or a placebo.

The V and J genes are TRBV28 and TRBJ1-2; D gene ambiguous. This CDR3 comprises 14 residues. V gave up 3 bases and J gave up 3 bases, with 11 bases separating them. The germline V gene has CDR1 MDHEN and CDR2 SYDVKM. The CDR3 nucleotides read TGTGCCAGCAGTTTCAATCATCCTTACTATGGCTACACCTTC. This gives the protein CASSFNHPYYGYTF.

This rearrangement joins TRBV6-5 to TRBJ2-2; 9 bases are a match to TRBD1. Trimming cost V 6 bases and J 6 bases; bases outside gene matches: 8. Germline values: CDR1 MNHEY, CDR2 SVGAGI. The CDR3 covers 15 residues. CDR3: CASRQPQGAAGELFF. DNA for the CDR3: TGTGCCAGCAGACAGCCACAGGGGGCTGCCGGGGAGCTGTTTTTT.

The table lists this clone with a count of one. Written as DNA, the CDR3 is TGTGCCAGCAGTTTCGGTTTGGTTTATGGCTACACCTTC. Translated: CASSFGLVYGYTF. J is TRBJ1-2 and V is TRBV12-3 or TRBV12-4; no clear D gene. This CDR3 region has 13 residues. V lost 3 bases and J lost 5, with 10 bases in between.

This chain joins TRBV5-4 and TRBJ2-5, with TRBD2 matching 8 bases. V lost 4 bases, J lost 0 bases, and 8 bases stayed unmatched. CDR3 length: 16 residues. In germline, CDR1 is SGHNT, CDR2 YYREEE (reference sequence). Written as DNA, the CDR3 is TGTGCCAGCAGCCCGGGGCGGGGGGCCAACCAAGAGACCCAGTACTTC. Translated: CASSPGRGANQETQYF.

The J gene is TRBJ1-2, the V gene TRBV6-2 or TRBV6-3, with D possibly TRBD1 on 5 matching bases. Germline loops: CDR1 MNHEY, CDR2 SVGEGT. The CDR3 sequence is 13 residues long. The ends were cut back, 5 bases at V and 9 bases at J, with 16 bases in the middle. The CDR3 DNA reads TGTGCCAGCAGTACCCCTTTAGGGGCGCGCTACACCTTC. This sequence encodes CASSTPLGARYTF.

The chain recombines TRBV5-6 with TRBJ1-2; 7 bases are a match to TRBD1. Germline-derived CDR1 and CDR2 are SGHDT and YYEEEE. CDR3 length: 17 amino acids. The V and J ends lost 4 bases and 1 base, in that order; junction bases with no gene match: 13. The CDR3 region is CASSATWTGDINYGYTF. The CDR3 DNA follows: TGTGCCAGCAGCGCGACTTGGACAGGTGATATTAACTATGGCTACACCTTC. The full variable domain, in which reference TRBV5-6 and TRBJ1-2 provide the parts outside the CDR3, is DAGVTQSPTHLIKTRGQQVTLRCSPKSGHDTVSWYQQALGQGPQFIFQYYEEEERQRGNFPDRFSGHQFPNYSSELNVNALLLGDSALYLCASSATWTGDINYGYTFGSGTRLTVV.

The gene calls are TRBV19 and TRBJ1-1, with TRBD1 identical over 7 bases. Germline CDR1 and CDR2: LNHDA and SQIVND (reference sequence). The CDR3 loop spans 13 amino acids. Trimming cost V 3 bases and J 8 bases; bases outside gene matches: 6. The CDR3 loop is CASSIKGALEAFF. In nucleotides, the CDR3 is TGTGCCAGTAGTATTAAGGGGGCCCTGGAAGCTTTCTTT.

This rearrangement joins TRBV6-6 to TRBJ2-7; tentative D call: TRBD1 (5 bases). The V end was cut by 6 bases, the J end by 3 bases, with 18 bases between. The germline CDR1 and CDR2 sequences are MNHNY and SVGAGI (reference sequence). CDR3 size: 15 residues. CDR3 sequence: CASSTHPVRVYEQYF. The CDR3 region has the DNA TGTGCCAGCAGCACGCACCCGGTCAGGGTCTACGAGCAGTACTTC.

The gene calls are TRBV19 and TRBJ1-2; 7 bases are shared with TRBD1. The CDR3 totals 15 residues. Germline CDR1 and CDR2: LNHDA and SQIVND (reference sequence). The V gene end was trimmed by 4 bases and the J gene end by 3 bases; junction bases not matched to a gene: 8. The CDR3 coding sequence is TGTGCCAGTAGTAATCCGGGACAGTTTTACTATGGCTACACCTTC. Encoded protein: CASSNPGQFYYGYTF.

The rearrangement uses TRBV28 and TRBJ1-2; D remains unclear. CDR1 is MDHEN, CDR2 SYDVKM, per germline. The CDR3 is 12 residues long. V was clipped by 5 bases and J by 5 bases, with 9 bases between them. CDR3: CASSPRKYGYTF. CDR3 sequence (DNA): TGTGCCAGCAGTCCGAGAAAGTATGGCTACACCTTC.

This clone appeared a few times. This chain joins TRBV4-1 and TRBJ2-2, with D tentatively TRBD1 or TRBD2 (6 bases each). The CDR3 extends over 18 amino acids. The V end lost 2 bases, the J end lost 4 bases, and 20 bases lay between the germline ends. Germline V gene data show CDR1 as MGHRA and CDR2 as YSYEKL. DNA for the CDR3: TGCGCCAGCAGCCAATCCGCCGGGGGCGGGCCCGGCACCGGGGAGCTGTTTTTT. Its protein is CASSQSAGGGPGTGELFF.

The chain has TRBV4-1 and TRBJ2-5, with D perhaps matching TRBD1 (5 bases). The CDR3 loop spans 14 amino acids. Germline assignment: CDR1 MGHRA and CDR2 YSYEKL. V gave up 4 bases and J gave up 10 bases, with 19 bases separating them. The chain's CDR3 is CASSPEKGYDGQYF. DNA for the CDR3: TGCGCCAGCAGCCCCGAAAAGGGGTATGACGGCCAGTACTTC.

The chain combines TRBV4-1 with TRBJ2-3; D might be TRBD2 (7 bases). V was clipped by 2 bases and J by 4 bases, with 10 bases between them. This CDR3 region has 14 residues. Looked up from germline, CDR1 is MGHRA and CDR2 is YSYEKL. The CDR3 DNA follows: TGCGCCAGCAGCCAAACGGGGGGCGCAGATACGCAGTATTTT. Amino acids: CASSQTGGADTQYF.

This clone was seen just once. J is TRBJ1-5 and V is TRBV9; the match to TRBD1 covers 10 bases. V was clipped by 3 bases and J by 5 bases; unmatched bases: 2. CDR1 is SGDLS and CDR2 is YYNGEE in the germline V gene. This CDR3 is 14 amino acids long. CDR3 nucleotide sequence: TGTGCCAGCAGCGGAGGGACAGGGGATCAGCCCCAGCATTTT. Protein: CASSGGTGDQPQHF.

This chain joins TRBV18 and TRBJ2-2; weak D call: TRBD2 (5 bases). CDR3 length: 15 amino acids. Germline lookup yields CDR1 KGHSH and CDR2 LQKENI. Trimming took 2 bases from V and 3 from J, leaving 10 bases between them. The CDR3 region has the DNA TGTGCCAGCTCACCATCGGGGAGCGACACCGGGGAGCTGTTTTTT. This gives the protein CASSPSGSDTGELFF.

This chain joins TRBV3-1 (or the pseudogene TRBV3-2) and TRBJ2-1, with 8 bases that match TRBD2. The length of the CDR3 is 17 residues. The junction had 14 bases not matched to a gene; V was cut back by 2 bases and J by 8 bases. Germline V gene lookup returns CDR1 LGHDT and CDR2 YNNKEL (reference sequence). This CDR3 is CASSQMASGSPFDEQFF. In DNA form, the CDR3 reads TGTGCCAGCAGCCAAATGGCTAGCGGGTCCCCGTTCGATGAGCAGTTCTTC.